A selection of T cell receptor beta chains follows, all from one sample in a study of blood T cell repertoires in COVID-19. This table comes from immunoSEQ multiplex PCR, and its TCRdb copy is limited to in-frame clones, with some not included. Here the sample spans over 130,000 clones, about four fifths being singletons. Material: PBMCs or T cells enriched from blood (not recorded which). The receptors originated from a woman under 30 who had been exposed to COVID-19. CDR3s include the opening cysteine and the closing phenylalanine or tryptophan. A D gene is named only where the DNA matches it firmly. Some rows mark clone size as missing; the rest say once, few, many or name a class of expanded clone.

cdr3_length j_call clone_size v_call d_call cdr3_nt cdr3_aa
14 TRBJ2-2 . TRBV10-3 TRBD2 TGTGCCATCGGGGGACTAGCGGGCACCGGGGAGCTGTTTTTT CAIGGLAGTGELFF
12 TRBJ1-2 . TRBV11-2 . TGTGCCAGCAGCTCCTCCTATTATGGCTACACCTTC CASSSSYYGYTF
15 TRBJ2-6 once TRBV6-5 . TGTGCCAGCAGTTACCCTAAATCTGGGGCCAACGTCCTGACTTTC CASSYPKSGANVLTF
15 TRBJ1-2 . TRBV28 . TGTGCCAGCAGTCTGGCGGTTGGCAGTTCAATTGGCTACACCTTC CASSLAVGSSIGYTF
13 TRBJ1-5 . TRBV18 . TGTGCCAGCTCACCGTCGGGGGACCAGCCCCAGCATTTT CASSPSGDQPQHF
14 TRBJ2-3 . TRBV9 TRBD1 TGTGCCAGCAGTGGGACAGGGGGATGGGATACGCAGTATTTT CASSGTGGWDTQYF
14 TRBJ2-3 . TRBV23-1 . TGCGCCAGCAGTCAGGAGGGGCAGACAGATACGCAGTATTTT CASSQEGQTDTQYF
15 TRBJ1-2 . TRBV24-1 . TGTGCCACCAGTGACACCGGGAGGACGGTGCATGGCTACACCTTC CATSDTGRTVHGYTF
17 TRBJ2-7 . TRBV6-2/TRBV6-3 TRBD2 TGTGCCAGCAGTCCATATTCGACTAGCGGGAGTACGTACGAGCAGTACTTC CASSPYSTSGSTYEQYF
19 TRBJ2-6 . TRBV7-2 . TGTGCCAGCAGCTTACAGCCATGGTCAGGGCCCTCTGGGGCCAACGTCCTGACTTTC CASSLQPWSGPSGANVLTF
15 TRBJ1-1 few TRBV5-1 . TGCGCCAGCAGCTATGTTCCCGCGGCGGACACTGAAGCTTTCTTT CASSYVPAADTEAFF
12 TRBJ2-1 . TRBV4-1 . TGCGCCAGCAGCCAAGATTTCCGGGAGCAGTTCTTC CASSQDFREQFF
11 TRBJ1-2 . TRBV20-1 . TGCAGTGCTAGACTTAACTATGGCTACACCTTC CSARLNYGYTF
15 TRBJ2-7 . TRBV5-4 TRBD1 TGTGCCAGCAGCTTCGTCGGACAGGGAAGGCCCGAGCAGTACTTC CASSFVGQGRPEQYF
14 TRBJ1-1 . TRBV29-1 . TGCAGCGGTCGGAGGTGGGGTATGGGCACTGAAGCTTTCTTT CSGRRWGMGTEAFF
14 TRBJ2-2 . TRBV19 TRBD2 TGTGCCAGTAGTGGGAGGGTGAACGCCGGGGAGCTGTTTTTT CASSGRVNAGELFF
13 TRBJ1-1 . TRBV28 TRBD1 TGTGCCAGCAGTCGACAGGGCGGCACTGAAGCTTTCTTT CASSRQGGTEAFF
14 TRBJ1-4 . TRBV7-9 . TGTGCCAGCAGCTTAGCAGGGGTTAATGAAAAACTGTTTTTT CASSLAGVNEKLFF